A few counts support the clone carrying this TCR beta chain. Its antigen is currently unknown. The data were taken from a study of T-cell memory formation after mild COVID-19. Findings and limits, study-wide: Among clones contracting day 15 to 85, CD4/CD8 was balanced, whereas later expanders leaned CD4+.

Constant-segment-primed 5'RACE gave TCR alpha and TCR beta cDNA libraries with sample barcodes and UMIs. TCRdb re-called the 5' RACE reads through MiXCR, storing one row per CDR3 protein. The sample yields some 410,000 distinct CDR3 sequences, around a quarter seen once. Input material: PBMCs or a T cell subset sorted from them (not recorded which). This receptor was obtained from an adult woman who had mild COVID-19 (a few samples of this study predate the infection). Cell type and time point are not known.

CDR3 sequence reads: CASSYRTGKVGEQYF. The DNA of the CDR3 is TGTGCCAGCAGCTACCGGACAGGGAAGGTCGGCGAGCAGTACTTC. The chain carries TRBV12-3 or TRBV12-4 and TRBJ2-7; 8 bases agree with TRBD1. Trimming cost V 6 bases and J 6 bases; bases outside gene matches: 13. CDR3 size: 15 residues.